The 20 T cell receptor beta chains below come from one sample, sequenced in a study of HIV-infected patients and healthy controls. Reverse transcription used 450 to 650 ng RNA and constant-region primers for alpha and beta. Separate chain-specific third strand synthesis with multiplexing indices produced the alpha and beta libraries. TCRdb re-derived calls from the 5' RACE reads in MiXCR, one entry per CDR3 protein. The repertoire holds about 10,000 distinct CDR3 sequences, with roughly 8% as singletons. Whole blood was used without fractionation, so all unsorted peripheral T cells were included. The material sequenced was blood. The receptors stem from an adult in good health.

The J gene is TRBJ1-1, the V gene TRBV19; maybe TRBD1 (5 bases). V was trimmed by 4 bases and J by 7 bases, leaving 16 bases between them. Germline V gene data show CDR1 as LNHDA and CDR2 as SQIVND (reference sequence). This CDR3 is built from 14 residues. Here the CDR3 reads CASSKSTGFGEAFF. In DNA form, the CDR3 reads TGTGCCAGTAGTAAATCCACAGGTTTCGGTGAAGCTTTCTTT.

In its sample, this clonotype was seen many times. The chain combines TRBV12-3 or TRBV12-4 with TRBJ1-2, with D uncertain. The CDR3 has 14 amino acids. V was cut by 5 bases and J by 7 bases, with 17 bases left in between. The CDR3 spells CASSDRLVTIGYTF. For the CDR3, the DNA is TGTGCCAGCAGTGATCGACTGGTGACTATTGGCTACACCTTC.

This chain uses TRBV18 with TRBJ1-5, with a tentative D call TRBD1 (6 bases). The ends were cut back, 2 bases at V and 0 bases at J, with 8 bases in the middle. The CDR3 consists of 15 residues. Germline V gene data show CDR1 as KGHSH and CDR2 as LQKENI. The CDR3 region is CASSPDRSSNQPQHF. The DNA of the CDR3 is TGTGCCAGCTCACCAGACAGGAGTAGCAATCAGCCCCAGCATTTT.

Many counts were recorded for this clonotype. The V gene is TRBV20-1, the J gene TRBJ2-3, with 8 bases lining up with TRBD1. The CDR3 runs to 14 residues. The V gene end was trimmed by 2 bases and the J gene end by 5 bases; junction bases not matched to a gene: 6. Germline V CDR1 and CDR2: DFQATT, SNEGSKA (reference sequence). In nucleotides, the CDR3 is TGCAGTGCTAGAATTCGGACAGGGCGAGATACGCAGTATTTT. It translates to CSARIRTGRDTQYF.

This clonotype was recorded once. This rearrangement joins TRBV10-2 to TRBJ2-1; TRBD2 matches at 11 bases. CDR1 is WSHSY, CDR2 SAAADI, per germline. CDR3 size: 14 residues. The trim removed 5 bases at V and 12 bases at J, leaving 9 bases unmatched. The CDR3 coding sequence is TGCGCCAGCAGTCTACTAGCGGGGGACTCAGTGCAGTTCTTC. Its protein is CASSLLAGDSVQFF.

This sequence joins TRBV20-1 and TRBJ2-1, with D unresolved. The CDR3 spans 10 residues. CDR1 and CDR2 from the germline V gene are DFQATT and SNEGSKA (reference sequence). V lost 5 bases, J lost 7 bases, and 6 bases lay in between. CDR3 nucleotide sequence: TGCAGTGCTTTAAGAAATGAGCAGTTCTTC. Encoded protein: CSALRNEQFF.

The rearrangement joins TRBV6-5 to TRBJ2-1; 8 bases map to TRBD2. Losses at the gene ends were 8 bases for V and 7 bases for J; bases not matched to a gene: 16. Looked up from germline, CDR1 is MNHEY and CDR2 is SVGAGI. The CDR3 runs to 16 residues. This CDR3 reads CASGLSRGGGMNEQFF. In DNA form, the CDR3 reads TGTGCCAGCGGTCTAAGTCGGGGGGGGGGCATGAATGAGCAGTTCTTC.

In its sample, this clonotype ranks as medium-sized. The chain combines TRBV18 with TRBJ1-1; 8 positions match TRBD1. V trimming: 3 bases; J trimming: 1 base; junction bases outside the gene matches: 4. CDR3 length equals 15 residues. The germline CDR1 and CDR2 sequences are KGHSH and LQKENI. The CDR3 nucleotides read TGTGCCAGCTCACCTGTGGACAGGGCGAACACTGAAGCTTTCTTT. Translated: CASSPVDRANTEAFF.

In its sample, this clonotype is medium-sized. CDR3 residues: CASSERAGYSTDTQYF. Here the CDR3 DNA reads TGTGCCAGCAGCGAACGAGCGGGGTACAGCACAGATACGCAGTATTTT. V and J are TRBV7-2 and TRBJ2-3; 7 bases match TRBD2. Looked up from germline, CDR1 is SGHTA and CDR2 is FQGNSA. The CDR3 covers 16 residues. With V trimmed by 5 bases and J by 0 bases, 8 bases remained unmatched.

This clonotype was recorded many times. The rearrangement links TRBV15 to TRBJ1-6; D might be TRBD1 (6 bases). The germline gives CDR1 LNHNV, CDR2 YYDKDF (reference sequence). This CDR3 has 17 residues. V dropped 0 bases and J dropped 8 bases, with 17 bases sitting between them. CDR3 sequence reads: CATSRDRAGALYSPLHF. CDR3 sequence (DNA): TGTGCCACCAGCAGAGATCGCGCAGGGGCGCTTTATTCACCCCTCCACTTT. Full variable domain (outside the CDR3, taken from reference TRBV15 and TRBJ1-6): DAMVIQNPRYQVTQFGKPVTLSCSQTLNHNVMYWYQQKSSQAPKLLFHYYDKDFNNEADTPDNFQSRRPNTSFCFLDIRSPGLGDTAMYLCATSRDRAGALYSPLHFGNGTRLTVT.

This clonotype has at least ten counts. The chain has TRBV7-9 and TRBJ1-4, with 8 bases aligning to TRBD1. The CDR3 consists of 15 residues. V dropped 5 bases and J dropped 4; count of bases not matched to a gene: 6. Germline CDR1 and CDR2: SEHNR and FQNEAQ (reference sequence). In DNA form, the CDR3 reads TGTGCCAGCAGCGGTCGGACAGGGTTTAATGAAAAACTGTTTTTT. Protein product: CASSGRTGFNEKLFF.

By sample share, this clonotype is medium-sized. This rearrangement joins TRBV5-1 to TRBJ1-1; TRBD1 is a possible D gene (5 bases). The CDR3 length is 14 residues. Looked up from germline, CDR1 is SGHRS and CDR2 is YFSETQ. V was trimmed by 0 bases and J by 4 bases, leaving 10 bases between them. CDR3 in amino acids: CASSLAGAFTEAFF. In DNA form, the CDR3 reads TGCGCCAGCAGCTTGGCCGGGGCGTTCACTGAAGCTTTCTTT.

This clonotype counts as medium-sized. The chain links TRBV11-2 to TRBJ1-4; weak D call: TRBD1 (5 bases). The length of the CDR3 is 19 residues. Germline V lookup: CDR1 SGHAT, CDR2 FQNNGV. Trimming shortened V by 0 bases and J by 5 bases, and 22 bases separated the two germline ends. CDR3 loop: CASSLDEEEPGFTNEKLFF. The CDR3 DNA is TGTGCCAGCAGCTTAGATGAGGAGGAGCCAGGGTTTACCAATGAAAAACTGTTTTTT. Looking up the rest from reference TRBV11-2 and TRBJ1-4 gives the full variable domain: EAGVAQSPRYKIIEKRQSVAFWCNPISGHATLYWYQQILGQGPKLLIQFQNNGVVDDSQLPKDRFSAERLKGVDSTLKIQPAKLEDSAVYLCASSLDEEEPGFTNEKLFFGSGTQLSVL.

This clonotype is medium-sized. The J gene is TRBJ2-7, the V gene TRBV6-5; 12 bases fit TRBD2. The CDR3 totals 16 residues. Looked up from germline, CDR1 is MNHEY and CDR2 is SVGAGI. With V trimmed by 5 bases and J by 2 bases, 7 bases remained unmatched. This chain's CDR3 is CASSTNGLAGTYEQYF. The CDR3 coding sequence is TGTGCCAGCAGTACAAACGGACTAGCGGGAACCTACGAGCAGTACTTC.

Ten or more counts support this clonotype. The DNA for the CDR3 is TGTGCCAGCAGCCGCGGGGGGGCCACAGATACGCAGTATTTT. Its translation is CASSRGGATDTQYF. The chain combines TRBV6-2 or TRBV6-3 with TRBJ2-3, with TRBD2 matching 9 bases. The junction had 3 bases not matched to a gene; V was cut back by 6 bases and J by 2 bases. The germline gives CDR1 MNHEY, CDR2 SVGEGT. This CDR3 is built from 14 residues.

This clonotype rates as medium-sized (0.01 to 0.1%). V gene TRBV6-5 combines with J gene TRBJ2-5; 8 bases fit TRBD1. There are 15 residues in the CDR3. CDR1 and CDR2 (germline): MNHEY, SVGAGI. The V gene end was trimmed by 5 bases and the J gene end by 4 bases; junction bases not matched to a gene: 9. CDR3 nucleotides: TGTGCCAGCAGTCCCGGACAGGGTAGTGTAGAGACCCAGTACTTC. It encodes CASSPGQGSVETQYF.

This clonotype is medium-sized by share. V gene TRBV6-5 combines with J gene TRBJ1-4, with D unresolved. The CDR3 totals 13 residues. Germline CDR1 is MNHEY and CDR2 is SVGAGI. The V end lost 5 bases, the J end lost 8 bases, and 12 bases lay between the germline ends. CDR3 region: CASSLSLGEKLFF. For the CDR3, the DNA is TGTGCCAGCAGTCTTTCCCTGGGCGAAAAACTGTTTTTT.

This clonotype is judged medium-sized. The V gene is TRBV20-1, the J gene TRBJ1-5; D gene unclear. V was pared by 0 bases and J by 4 bases, with 13 bases between. Germline-derived CDR1 and CDR2 are DFQATT and SNEGSKA (reference sequence). The CDR3 has 15 amino acids. The CDR3 nucleotides read TGCAGTGCTAGAGATCCGGTTGCTAGTAATCAGCCCCAGCATTTT. This encodes CSARDPVASNQPQHF.

This clonotype was seen at least ten times. The genes are TRBV6-2 or TRBV6-3 and TRBJ1-4, with D unclear. The germline CDR1 and CDR2 sequences are MNHEY and SVGEGT. V was clipped by 8 bases and J by 5 bases, with 9 bases between them. This CDR3 contains 12 residues. CDR3 DNA: TGTGCCAGCTCTCCGGTCAATGAAAAACTGTTTTTT. It specifies CASSPVNEKLFF.

J is TRBJ2-7 and V is TRBV13, with a tentative D call TRBD1 (6 bases). This CDR3 is 14 amino acids long. Germline V gene sequence: CDR1 PRHDT, CDR2 FYEKMQ (reference sequence). The ends were cut back, 5 bases at V and 3 bases at J, with 14 bases in the middle. The chain's CDR3 is CASSTRQVNYEQYF. For the CDR3, the DNA is TGTGCCAGCAGCACAAGACAGGTTAACTACGAGCAGTACTTC.